This TCR beta chain was documented in a study of cytomegalovirus exposure and HLA in healthy donors. Points on this clone: The junction differs from germline at one of its ends, possibly a read error.

Amplification used 60 Vbeta primers and 13 Jbeta primers. Original processing notes: Roughly 83 million unique TCR beta chains, roughly 11 million of them shared, were counted by a later analysis. Measured with immunoSEQ multiplex PCR; TCRdb has only the in-frame clones, and not every one. V, J and clone size reflect that table, while D and trimming were determined from the DNA. The data hold 200,000 to 250,000 clones, with approximately 90% observed a single time. Germline CDR1 and CDR2: SNHLY and FYNNEI. This CDR3 has 18 amino acids. Input material: PBMCs. The V gene is TRBV2, the J gene TRBJ1-5, with D perhaps TRBD1 (6 bases). The source of this sequence is a woman in her late teens or twenties in good health and CMV-seronegative. The CDR3 protein is CAGSLKSSGTMGNQPQHF. The DNA for the CDR3 is TGTGCCGGCAGCCTTAAATCCTCCGGGACAATGGGCAATCAGCCCCAGCATTTT.